The 23 T cell receptor beta chains below come from one sample, sequenced in a study of PD-1 blockade in classical Hodgkin lymphoma. The protocol was immunoSEQ multiplex PCR, while the TCRdb copy is restricted to in-frame clones and leaves out a portion. The table shows tens of thousands of clones, with 75% to 90% occurring only once. Relapse was seen in all patients after autologous stem cell transplantation, and brentuximab vedotin exposure was variable. The starting material was peripheral blood mononuclear cells (PBMCs), obtained at baseline. The receptor set was obtained from a human donor with classical Hodgkin lymphoma.

The gene calls are TRBV7-8 and TRBJ1-2, with D possibly matching TRBD1 (6 bases). The V end was cut by 5 bases, the J end by 5 bases, with 24 bases between. The V gene's germline CDR1 is SGHVS and CDR2 FQNEAQ. The CDR3 has 17 residues. Here the CDR3 reads CASSRTRQEEIVYGYTF. CDR3 DNA: TGTGCCAGCAGCCGCACACGACAGGAGGAGATAGTGTATGGCTACACCTTC.

This chain uses TRBV6-6 with TRBJ2-3, with TRBD1 matching 10 bases. The ends lost 6 bases at V and 5 bases at J; junction bases unmatched: 8. The length of the CDR3 is 15 residues. Germline V gene data show CDR1 as MNHNY and CDR2 as SVGAGI (reference sequence). The CDR3 reads CASSLTGGELDTQYF. Written as DNA, the CDR3 is TGTGCCAGCAGCTTGACAGGGGGCGAGTTAGATACGCAGTATTTT.

This clone came up once. The rearrangement links TRBV5-4 to TRBJ1-1; no definite D call. Trimming shortened V by 4 bases and J by 2 bases, and 15 bases separated the two germline ends. The CDR3 runs to 15 residues. CDR1 SGHNT and CDR2 YYREEE come from the germline V gene (reference sequence). The CDR3 here is CASSPWSSVNTEAFF. CDR3 in DNA: TGTGCCAGCAGCCCGTGGAGCTCGGTAAACACTGAAGCTTTCTTT.

This sequence joins TRBV15 and TRBJ1-1; no reliable D call. Trimming took off 1 base at V and 11 bases at J, with 14 bases between the two ends. The CDR3 runs to 13 residues. Germline CDR1 and CDR2: LNHNV and YYDKDF (reference sequence). The CDR3 loop is CATSRGLKEWAFF. CDR3 in DNA: TGTGCCACCAGCAGAGGCCTCAAGGAGTGGGCTTTCTTT.

This clone is classed as medium-sized (0.01 to 0.1%). This chain links TRBV2 with TRBJ1-4, with 8 bases lining up with TRBD1. Unmatched junction bases numbered 1, after V lost 6 bases and J lost 10 bases. The CDR3 runs to 11 residues. From germline, CDR1 is SNHLY and CDR2 FYNNEI. CDR3 region: CASRTGGKLFF. The CDR3 DNA reads as TGTGCCAGCAGAACAGGGGGAAAACTGTTTTTT.

This clone was counted only a few times. The rearrangement joins TRBV4-2 to TRBJ1-6; 7 bases align to TRBD1. The germline gives CDR1 LGHNA, CDR2 YNFKEQ. The CDR3 has 16 residues. Unmatched junction bases numbered 7, after V lost 0 bases and J lost 8 bases. This CDR3 reads CASSQERGTGDSPLHF. In DNA, the CDR3 is TGTGCCAGCAGCCAAGAAAGGGGTACAGGGGATTCACCCCTCCACTTT.

The V gene is TRBV5-5, the J gene TRBJ2-3; possibly TRBD1 or TRBD2 for D (5 bases each). V lost 1 base, J lost 6 bases, and 12 bases lay in between. The CDR3 consists of 14 residues. The germline V gene has CDR1 SGHKS and CDR2 YYEKEE (reference sequence). The CDR3 coding sequence is TGTGCCAGCAGCTTGCGGGGCGAAGCGGATACGCAGTATTTT. Its protein is CASSLRGEADTQYF.

This chain uses TRBV29-1 with TRBJ1-3; possibly TRBD1 for D (5 bases). Germline CDR1 reads SQVTM; CDR2 reads ANQGSEA. This CDR3 contains 12 residues. Trimming removed 5 bases from V and 2 bases from J, with 7 bases in between. The chain's CDR3 is CSVLGAGNTIYF. The CDR3 DNA reads TGCAGCGTTTTGGGGGCTGGAAACACCATATATTTT. Drawing the rest from reference TRBV29-1 and TRBJ1-3, the complete variable domain is SAVISQKPSRDICQRGTSLTIQCQVDSQVTMMFWYRQQPGQSLTLIATANQGSEATYESGFVIDKFPISRPNLTFSTLTVSNMSPEDSSIYLCSVLGAGNTIYFGEGSWLTVV.

The chain is built from TRBV30 and TRBJ2-1; no clear D. Germline-derived CDR1 and CDR2 are GTSNPN and SVGIG (reference sequence). Trimming shortened V by 5 bases and J by 7 bases, and 9 bases separated the two germline ends. The CDR3 has 11 amino acids. CDR3 DNA sequence: TGTGCCTGGGAGCCTAGGAATGAGCAGTTCTTC. Translated, it gives CAWEPRNEQFF.

V and J are TRBV7-9 and TRBJ2-7; TRBD2 might be the D (5 bases). The V end was cut by 1 base, the J end by 0 bases, with 7 bases between. CDR3 length equals 14 residues. CDR1 SEHNR and CDR2 FQNEAQ come from the germline V gene (reference sequence). Here the CDR3 reads CASSLGTYSYEQYF. DNA for the CDR3: TGTGCCAGCAGCTTAGGGACTTACTCCTACGAGCAGTACTTC.

The chain couples TRBV5-4 to TRBJ2-5; D is unclear. Germline values: CDR1 SGHNT, CDR2 YYREEE (reference sequence). V shed 4 bases and J shed 4 bases, with 8 bases lying between them. This CDR3 is built from 12 residues. This CDR3 reads CASSTPGETQYF. In nucleotides, the CDR3 is TGTGCCAGCAGCACGCCAGGAGAGACCCAGTACTTC.

In nucleotides, the CDR3 is TGTGCCAGCAGCCAAGTACGAGGTGCCTCCGCCTTGGATACGCAGTATTTT. As protein: CASSQVRGASALDTQYF. The rearrangement uses TRBV4-2 and TRBJ2-3; D is ambiguous. CDR1 and CDR2 (germline): LGHNA, YNFKEQ. The CDR3 is made up of 17 amino acids. Trimming took off 1 base at V and 6 bases at J, with 20 bases between the two ends.

The chain recombines TRBV7-9 with TRBJ2-3; D is unresolved. CDR3 length: 12 residues. CDR1 is SEHNR and CDR2 is FQNEAQ in the germline V gene (reference sequence). V lost 6 bases and J 4 bases, leaving 8 bases between the germline ends. The DNA of the CDR3 is TGTGCCAGCAGGCCCGCCCCAGATACGCAGTATTTT. This translates into CASRPAPDTQYF.

This clone has just one count. The CDR3 DNA follows: TGTGCCAGCAGTGATGGGACCCTAGCAGATACGCAGTATTTT. This codes for CASSDGTLADTQYF. The chain carries TRBV6-6 and TRBJ2-3; D tentatively fits TRBD1 or TRBD2 (5 bases each). Germline CDR1 MNHNY, CDR2 SVGAGI (reference sequence). This CDR3 is built from 14 residues. Deletions cut 5 bases from V and 4 bases from J, with 13 bases between.

For the CDR3, the DNA is TGTGCCAGCAGCTTTCCCGGCGGTAACACTGAAGCTTTCTTT. As protein: CASSFPGGNTEAFF. The gene calls are TRBV7-9 and TRBJ1-1, with D hard to call. The CDR3 length is 14 residues. The germline CDR1 and CDR2 sequences are SEHNR and FQNEAQ (reference sequence). V lost 3 bases and J 2 bases, leaving 10 bases between the germline ends.

The J gene is TRBJ2-7, the V gene TRBV12-5, with 8 positions matching TRBD2. The trim removed 9 bases at V and 2 bases at J, leaving 9 bases unmatched. The CDR3 has 14 amino acids. Per germline, CDR1 LGHNT and CDR2 FRNRAP. The CDR3 loop is CASTRSGGPYEQYF. CDR3 nucleotides: TGTGCTAGCACTCGCAGCGGGGGACCCTACGAGCAGTACTTC. Combining the CDR3 with reference TRBV12-5 and TRBJ2-7 gives the whole variable domain DARVTQTPRHKVTEMGQEVTMRCQPILGHNTVFWYRQTMMQGLELLAYFRNRAPLDDSGMPKDRFSAEMPDATLATLKIQPSEPRDSAVYFCASTRSGGPYEQYFGPGTRLTVT.

V usage is TRBV2 and J usage is TRBJ2-7; 9 bases line up with TRBD1. The length of the CDR3 is 17 residues. J was trimmed by 4 bases and V by 0 bases; bases with no gene match: 10. Germline-derived CDR1 and CDR2 are SNHLY and FYNNEI. CDR3 protein: CASSEAGLDRGEYEQYF. The CDR3 DNA is TGTGCCAGCAGTGAAGCGGGACTGGACAGGGGCGAGTACGAGCAGTACTTC.

This sequence joins TRBV10-3 and TRBJ2-3; D uncertain. Germline values: CDR1 ENHRY, CDR2 SYGVKD. V lost 4 bases and J lost 2, with 7 bases in between. The CDR3 has 13 amino acids. CDR3 DNA sequence: TGTGCCATCAGTGGGCCACCCACAGATACGCAGTATTTT. Translating it yields CAISGPPTDTQYF.

The chain uses TRBV27 and TRBJ2-3, with a tentative D call TRBD1 (6 bases). V was clipped by 2 bases and J by 4 bases, with 19 bases between them. This CDR3 is 17 amino acids long. Germline CDR1 and CDR2: MNHEY and SMNVEV (reference sequence). As DNA, the CDR3 is TGTGCCAGCAGTTTACGGCGACTCCGGAAGGGGGCAGATACGCAGTATTTT. Amino acid sequence: CASSLRRLRKGADTQYF.

V and J are TRBV6-5 and TRBJ2-7, with TRBD1 matching over 7 bases. This CDR3 is built from 15 residues. Trimming at V came to 0 bases and at J to 5 bases, leaving 7 bases not matched to a gene. CDR1 is MNHEY, CDR2 SVGAGI, per germline. CDR3 sequence: CASSYSPDDRDEQYF. CDR3 DNA: TGTGCCAGCAGTTACTCTCCAGACGACAGGGACGAGCAGTACTTC.

V and J are TRBV10-3 and TRBJ2-5, with D possibly being TRBD2 (8 bases). CDR3 size: 18 residues. V was clipped by 3 bases and J by 3 bases, with 23 bases between them. Germline CDR1 reads ENHRY; CDR2 reads SYGVKD. The CDR3 spells CAISEREGAREEEETQYF. The CDR3, as DNA: TGTGCCATCAGTGAACGGGAGGGGGCCCGGGAGGAAGAAGAGACCCAGTACTTC.

The chain joins TRBV2 to TRBJ1-6; D gene unclear. The CDR3 totals 15 residues. V lost 5 bases and J 5 bases, leaving 13 bases between the germline ends. Per the germline V gene, CDR1 is SNHLY and CDR2 is FYNNEI. The CDR3 DNA reads as TGTGCCAGCAGTCGGTTGCTTGACAATAATTCACCCCTCCACTTT. As protein: CASSRLLDNNSPLHF.

This clone was counted once. V usage is TRBV2 and J usage is TRBJ2-7, with 9 bases that match TRBD1. Looked up from germline, CDR1 is SNHLY and CDR2 is FYNNEI. The trim removed 6 bases at V and 1 base at J, leaving 4 bases unmatched. This CDR3 has 14 amino acids. The CDR3 nucleotides read TGTGCCAGCAGGGGGACAGGGTTTTCCTACGAGCAGTACTTC. This encodes CASRGTGFSYEQYF.